These 22 T cell receptor beta chains originate from one sample sequenced in a study of blood T cell repertoires in COVID-19. The data were produced by immunoSEQ multiplex PCR, yet TCRdb's version contains in-frame clones alone and is incomplete. Of approximately 98,000 clones in the sample, about 85% are singletons; the top ten hold roughly 4%. Sequencing used peripheral blood. The receptors stem from a woman aged 70-85 years with acute or convalescent COVID-19.

V and J are TRBV5-1 and TRBJ1-1; TRBD1 might be the D (5 bases). Per the germline V gene, CDR1 is SGHRS and CDR2 is YFSETQ. The CDR3 loop spans 13 amino acids. Deletions cut 7 bases from V and 1 base from J, with 11 bases between. As DNA, the CDR3 is TGCGCCAGCGGTACAGGACCGAACACTGAAGCTTTCTTT. Its protein product is CASGTGPNTEAFF.

V and J are TRBV10-1 and TRBJ1-6; D might be TRBD1 (6 bases). The CDR3 sequence is 16 residues long. V shed 5 bases and J shed 5 bases, with 16 bases lying between them. Per germline, CDR1 WNHNN and CDR2 SYGVQD (reference sequence). The CDR3 sequence is CASSRGPGHDNSPLHF. CDR3 in DNA: TGCGCCAGCAGTCGAGGGCCGGGACATGATAATTCACCCCTCCACTTT.

The J gene is TRBJ1-4, the V gene TRBV6-6; 7 bases agree with TRBD1. Per germline, CDR1 MNHNY and CDR2 SVGAGI (reference sequence). CDR3 length: 14 residues. V was pared by 8 bases and J by 5 bases, with 8 bases of the junction left unmatched. The CDR3 nucleotides are TGTGCCAGCGGAAAGACAGGGAGGAATGAAAAACTGTTTTTT. Protein sequence: CASGKTGRNEKLFF.

This chain uses TRBV11-2 with TRBJ2-5, with D perhaps matching TRBD2 (5 bases). This CDR3 is built from 16 residues. V was trimmed by 5 bases and J by 5 bases, leaving 21 bases between them. CDR1 SGHAT and CDR2 FQNNGV come from the germline V gene. This CDR3 is CASSTPGDWWEETQYF. CDR3 in DNA: TGTGCCAGCAGCACTCCCGGCGACTGGTGGGAGGAGACCCAGTACTTC.

The rearrangement joins TRBV2 to TRBJ2-7; D may be TRBD2 (5 bases). Germline V lookup: CDR1 SNHLY, CDR2 FYNNEI. V was shortened by 7 bases and J by 0 bases, with 13 bases between the two germline ends. This CDR3 region has 14 residues. The CDR3 sequence is CASMIEGLSYEQYF. CDR3 coding DNA: TGTGCCAGCATGATTGAGGGCCTCTCCTACGAGCAGTACTTC.

The chain couples TRBV28 to TRBJ2-3; TRBD1 aligns across 10 bases. V shed 4 bases and J 2 bases; nucleotides not matched to a gene: 6. Germline V lookup: CDR1 MDHEN, CDR2 SYDVKM. This CDR3 has 16 amino acids. In DNA form, the CDR3 reads TGTGCCAGCAGTTCCACCGGGACAGGGGTCACAGATACGCAGTATTTT. It codes for CASSSTGTGVTDTQYF.

The CDR3, as DNA: TGTGCCTGGAGTCGGACTAGCGGGAGTGGAAGGAATGAGCAGTTCTTC. Translated: CAWSRTSGSGRNEQFF. J is TRBJ2-1 and V is TRBV30; 13 positions match TRBD2. This CDR3 spans 16 amino acids. V shed 2 bases, J shed 7 bases, and the junction held 8 bases outside the gene matches. Looked up from germline, CDR1 is GTSNPN and CDR2 is SVGIG (reference sequence).

The rearrangement joins TRBV7-2 to TRBJ1-1; 9 bases are a match to TRBD1. Trimming at V came to 4 bases and at J to 11 bases, leaving 8 bases not matched to a gene. Germline V gene data show CDR1 as SGHTA and CDR2 as FQGNSA. This CDR3 contains 13 residues. CDR3 amino acids: CASSSGQGIGAFF. CDR3 nucleotide sequence: TGTGCCAGCAGCTCCGGACAGGGGATAGGGGCTTTCTTT. The full variable domain, with the rest looked up from reference TRBV7-2 and TRBJ1-1, is GAGVSQSPSNKVTEKGKDVELRCDPISGHTALYWYRQSLGQGLEFLIYFQGNSAPDKSGLPSDRFSAERTGGSVSTLTIQRTQQEDSAVYLCASSSGQGIGAFFGQGTRLTVV.

This clone came up a few times. The CDR3 protein is CASSMQGSYGYTF. The CDR3 DNA follows: TGTGCCAGCAGTATGCAGGGTTCCTATGGCTACACCTTC. The genes are TRBV28 and TRBJ1-2, with D possibly being TRBD1 (5 bases). CDR1 and CDR2 (germline): MDHEN, SYDVKM. The CDR3 is 13 amino acids. Trimming cost V 5 bases and J 4 bases, with 11 bases left between them.

A few counts support this clone. The J gene is TRBJ1-4, the V gene TRBV6-2 or TRBV6-3; tentatively, D is TRBD1 (6 bases). The CDR3 is 14 residues long. Trimming cost V 5 bases and J 6 bases, with 13 bases left between them. Germline V gene sequence: CDR1 MNHEY, CDR2 SVGEGT. The CDR3 reads CASSGQFRDEKLFF. The CDR3, as DNA: TGTGCCAGCAGTGGACAGTTTCGGGATGAAAAACTGTTTTTT.

The chain is built from TRBV19 and TRBJ1-6; 7 nucleotides align to TRBD1. Looked up from germline, CDR1 is LNHDA and CDR2 is SQIVND (reference sequence). The CDR3 is 15 residues long. Trimming at V came to 6 bases and at J to 10 bases, leaving 12 bases not matched to a gene. The CDR3 sequence: CASRPGTAQGSPLHF. DNA for the CDR3: TGTGCCAGTAGACCTGGGACAGCCCAGGGGTCACCCCTCCACTTT.

This clone was recorded once. V is TRBV7-2 and J is TRBJ1-1, with D hard to call. CDR3 size: 13 residues. Germline V lookup: CDR1 SGHTA, CDR2 FQGNSA. V lost 3 bases, J lost 10 bases, and 15 bases lay in between. CDR3 protein: CASSFSTTGGAFF. As DNA, the CDR3 is TGTGCCAGCAGCTTTTCTACCACCGGCGGAGCTTTCTTT.

J is TRBJ1-2 and V is TRBV4-2; D is undetermined. With 1 base removed from V and 2 bases from J, the gap between germline ends came to 2 bases. The length of the CDR3 is 12 residues. CDR1 LGHNA and CDR2 YNFKEQ come from the germline V gene. The CDR3: CASSQANYGYTF. CDR3 sequence (DNA): TGTGCCAGCAGCCAAGCGAACTATGGCTACACCTTC.

CDR3 sequence (DNA): TGTGCCATCAGCACAGGGGGTGTAGGGGAGACCCAGTACTTC. Amino acid sequence: CAISTGGVGETQYF. The chain carries TRBV10-3 and TRBJ2-5, with TRBD1 matching 8 bases. This CDR3 contains 14 residues. Germline V gene data show CDR1 as ENHRY and CDR2 as SYGVKD. V lost 6 bases and J lost 5; bases outside the gene matches: 8.

CDR3 nucleotide sequence: TGTGCCAGCAGCTCCTACTACGAGCAGTACTTC. Translated: CASSSYYEQYF. The chain is built from TRBV7-8 and TRBJ2-7; no clear D. This CDR3 has 11 residues. Trimming stripped 4 bases from V and 3 bases from J, with 4 bases between. The germline CDR1 and CDR2 sequences are SGHVS and FQNEAQ.

CDR3 nucleotide sequence: TGTGCCAGCTCATCTACGGGGAGTAGGGGGCGCGGAGGAAGTGAAAAACTGTTTTTT. As protein: CASSSTGSRGRGGSEKLFF. V gene TRBV18 combines with J gene TRBJ1-4; 7 nucleotides align to TRBD1. V lost 5 bases and J lost 7; bases outside the gene matches: 22. Per germline, CDR1 KGHSH and CDR2 LQKENI. The CDR3 runs 19 residues.

The chain joins TRBV5-4 to TRBJ2-1, with D possibly TRBD2 on 5 matching bases. CDR3 length equals 12 residues. Germline loops: CDR1 SGHNT, CDR2 YYREEE (reference sequence). Trimming took 10 bases from V and 5 from J, leaving 13 bases between them. DNA of the CDR3: TGTGCCTTAAACGGGGATCACAATGAGCAGTTCTTC. Translated: CALNGDHNEQFF.

The rearrangement joins TRBV5-8 to TRBJ2-2; possible D gene TRBD1, 5 bases. V lost 4 bases and J lost 4, with 11 bases in between. Germline assignment: CDR1 SGHTS and CDR2 YDEGEE. The CDR3 is 14 amino acids. The CDR3 sequence: CASSIARVTGELFF. The CDR3 DNA is TGTGCCAGCAGCATCGCCAGGGTCACCGGGGAGCTGTTTTTT.

The chain carries TRBV5-1 and TRBJ2-5; 10 positions agree with TRBD1. V shed 4 bases, J shed 9 bases, and the junction held 9 bases outside the gene matches. The CDR3 spans 14 residues. In germline, CDR1 is SGHRS, CDR2 YFSETQ. The CDR3 loop reads CASSPGTGAMAQYF. CDR3 DNA sequence: TGCGCCAGCAGCCCCGGGACAGGGGCAATGGCCCAGTACTTC.

The gene calls are TRBV9 and TRBJ2-3; a weak D match, TRBD2 (6 bases). The CDR3 covers 14 residues. Germline V gene sequence: CDR1 SGDLS, CDR2 YYNGEE. Trimming shortened V by 0 bases and J by 4 bases, and 9 bases separated the two germline ends. The CDR3 is CASSVAGEPDTQYF. CDR3 nucleotide sequence: TGTGCCAGCAGCGTAGCGGGGGAGCCAGATACGCAGTATTTT.

The V and J genes are TRBV5-4 and TRBJ2-3; 10 bases map to TRBD2. Germline CDR1 SGHNT, CDR2 YYREEE (reference sequence). There are 17 residues in the CDR3. Unmatched junction bases numbered 12, after V lost 3 bases and J lost 5 bases. The CDR3 bases are TGTGCCAGCAGCTCAAAAAGCGGGGGGGCGAGCGGAGATACGCAGTATTTT. Protein product: CASSSKSGGASGDTQYF.

V and J are TRBV28 and TRBJ1-2; TRBD1 aligns across 9 bases. Germline values: CDR1 MDHEN, CDR2 SYDVKM. Trimming cost V 4 bases and J 3 bases; bases outside gene matches: 6. CDR3 length: 15 residues. CDR3 region: CASSSAGTGHYGYTF. The DNA of the CDR3 is TGTGCCAGCAGTTCCGCCGGGACAGGGCACTATGGCTACACCTTC.